The rows below give T cell receptor beta chains drawn from one sample of a study of blood T cells in healthy people across ages. In TCRdb, the 5' RACE reads were re-called with MiXCR into one record per CDR3 protein. Counted here are about 900,000 distinct CDR3 sequences, about 44% occurring once; the ten biggest clones make up around 15%. Sequencing used blood. These receptors originate from a young man in good health. Both conserved end residues are part of each CDR3. Fields, in order: clone size, D gene, V gene, J gene, CDR3 protein, CDR3 DNA. A D gene is named only where the DNA matches it firmly. Size tells how often a clone was seen (once, few, many) or the class of an expanded clone, and some rows leave it out.

-,-,TRBV21-1,TRBJ1-6,CASSSHRVGPSSYNSPLHF,TGTGCCAGCAGCAGTCACAGGGTTGGACCTAGCTCCTATAATTCACCCCTCCACTTT
few,-,TRBV7-9,TRBJ2-7,CASSDPAADYEQYF,TGTGCCAGCAGCGACCCGGCGGCAGATTACGAGCAGTACTTC
few,-,TRBV15,TRBJ1-6,CATSREGSNAALHF,TGTGCCACCAGCAGAGAGGGTTCGAACGCTGCCCTCCACTTT
few,-,TRBV4-1,TRBJ1-1,CASSQGGITDRKNTEAFF,TGCGCCAGCAGCCAAGGAGGGATTACCGACCGTAAGAACACTGAAGCTTTCTTT
few,TRBD1,TRBV7-2,TRBJ2-7,CASRSQGVNYEQYF,TGTGCCAGCCGGTCCCAGGGGGTTAACTACGAGCAGTACTTC
few,TRBD1,TRBV4-1,TRBJ1-5,CASSQQGAGNQPQHF,TGCGCCAGCAGCCAGCAGGGGGCCGGCAATCAGCCCCAGCATTTT
-,-,TRBV7-9,TRBJ2-1,CASSLIIVINEQFF,TGTGCCAGCAGCTTAATAATCGTGATCAATGAGCAGTTCTTC
-,-,TRBV20-1,TRBJ2-5,CSARGFEEGHEQYF,TGCAGTGCTAGAGGGTTTGAAGAAGGCCATGAGCAGTACTTC
-,-,TRBV9,TRBJ2-3,CASSLDRPTDTQYF,TGTGCCAGCAGCCTAGACAGGCCCACAGATACGCAGTATTTT
once,TRBD2,TRBV3-1,TRBJ2-1,CASSRLGGRANEQFF,TGTGCCAGCAGCCGGTTGGGGGGGAGAGCCAATGAGCAGTTCTTC
-,TRBD1,TRBV7-2,TRBJ1-6,CASSLEGAPSPLHF,TGTGCCAGCAGCTTAGAGGGGGCCCCTTCACCCCTCCACTTT
-,-,TRBV29-1,TRBJ2-7,CSVEWTRYEQYF,TGCAGCGTTGAATGGACGAGATACGAGCAGTACTTC
many,-,TRBV5-1,TRBJ2-5,CASSWGAQETQYF,TGCGCCAGCAGCTGGGGGGCTCAAGAGACCCAGTACTTC
-,-,TRBV12-3/TRBV12-4,TRBJ1-4,CASSPGVRTNEKLFF,TGTGCCAGCAGCCCCGGAGTTAGGACTAATGAAAAACTGTTTTTT
-,-,TRBV12-3/TRBV12-4,TRBJ1-6,CASSPRGGGSPLHF,TGTGCCAGCAGCCCCCGGGGGGGAGGTTCACCCCTCCACTTT
-,TRBD1,TRBV7-9,TRBJ1-5,CASSLRGQGAYNQPQHF,TGTGCCAGCAGCTTAAGGGGACAGGGGGCGTACAATCAGCCCCAGCATTTT
-,TRBD1,TRBV9,TRBJ2-5,CASSAEPTGLQETQYF,TGTGCCAGCAGCGCCGAACCGACAGGGTTGCAAGAGACCCAGTACTTC
many,-,TRBV3-1,TRBJ2-5,CASSQDGRGWQETQYF,TGTGCCAGCAGCCAAGATGGACGGGGGTGGCAAGAGACCCAGTACTTC
-,-,TRBV6-4,TRBJ2-7,CASSDPREQYF,TGTGCCAGCAGTGACCCCCGCGAGCAGTACTTC
-,TRBD1,TRBV3-1,TRBJ1-4,CASSLPPGQGTGKLFF,TGTGCCAGCAGCCTCCCTCCGGGACAGGGGACGGGAAAACTGTTTTTT
-,-,TRBV12-3/TRBV12-4,TRBJ2-3,CASTLGLALSDTQYF,TGTGCCAGCACCTTGGGTCTAGCATTGTCAGATACGCAGTATTTT
-,-,TRBV4-1,TRBJ2-3,CASSQGMEGGVSITDTQYF,TGCGCCAGCAGCCAGGGTATGGAGGGGGGAGTTTCTATCACAGATACGCAGTATTTT
once,-,TRBV7-3,TRBJ1-3,CASSLRESDTIYF,TGTGCCAGCAGCTTACGCGAGTCTGACACCATATATTTT
-,-,TRBV7-2,TRBJ2-3,CASSLNLGASTDTQYF,TGTGCCAGCAGCTTAAACTTAGGAGCTAGCACAGATACGCAGTATTTT
-,-,TRBV7-8,TRBJ2-1,CASSLAFWTEQFF,TGTGCCAGCAGCTTAGCTTTTTGGACTGAGCAGTTCTTC
-,-,TRBV6-5,TRBJ2-3,CASSSGGFGDTQYF,TGTGCCAGCTCCTCAGGGGGGTTCGGCGATACGCAGTATTTT
-,-,TRBV20-1,TRBJ2-1,CSASQGSYNEQFF,TGCAGTGCTAGTCAGGGATCCTACAATGAGCAGTTCTTC
few,-,TRBV20-1,TRBJ1-2,CSARQGHGYTF,TGCAGTGCTAGACAGGGTCATGGCTACACCTTC
-,-,TRBV4-2,TRBJ2-5,CASSQETGTFIETQYF,TGTGCCAGCAGCCAGGAAACCGGGACATTCATAGAGACCCAGTACTTC
-,-,TRBV9,TRBJ2-5,CASSGLSYNEQYF,TGTGCCAGCAGCGGACTTTCCTACAATGAGCAGTACTTC
-,-,TRBV11-2,TRBJ2-1,CASSLVRLAYNEQFF,TGTGCCAGCAGCTTAGTCCGACTAGCCTACAATGAGCAGTTCTTC
few,TRBD1,TRBV18,TRBJ1-2,CASSSDRGMGGYTF,TGTGCCAGCTCATCGGACAGGGGAATGGGTGGCTACACCTTC
-,-,TRBV10-3,TRBJ1-4,CAISESLGATPGSEKLFF,TGTGCCATCAGTGAATCCCTAGGTGCTACCCCCGGGAGTGAAAAACTGTTTTTT
few,-,TRBV3-1,TRBJ2-4,CASSQGNGNIQYF,TGTGCCAGCAGCCAAGGTAACGGAAACATTCAGTACTTC
-,TRBD2,TRBV4-1,TRBJ2-3,CASTSGGGITDTQYF,TGCGCCAGCACAAGCGGGGGGGGGATCACAGATACGCAGTATTTT
-,-,TRBV28,TRBJ1-5,CASNRPPHLPQHF,TGTGCCAGCAACCGACCTCCGCATCTACCCCAGCATTTT
-,-,TRBV7-2,TRBJ2-5,CASGVQGQETQYF,TGTGCCAGCGGAGTACAGGGACAAGAGACCCAGTACTTC
few,-,TRBV10-3,TRBJ1-6,CAISESLGLSSPLHF,TGTGCCATCAGTGAGTCGCTGGGGTTAAGTTCACCCCTCCACTTT
-,-,TRBV6-5,TRBJ2-7,CASSYATRSYEQYF,TGTGCCAGCAGTTACGCCACACGGTCTTACGAGCAGTACTTC
-,TRBD2,TRBV20-1,TRBJ2-3,CSARDASGLTDTQYF,TGCAGTGCTAGAGACGCTAGCGGCCTCACAGATACGCAGTATTTT
once,TRBD1,TRBV13,TRBJ2-7,CASSPTGHERYYEQYF,TGTGCCAGCAGCCCGACAGGGCATGAGCGCTACTACGAGCAGTACTTC
many,-,TRBV4-2,TRBJ2-3,CASSQRDQVGTDTQYF,TGTGCCAGCAGCCAAAGAGACCAGGTCGGCACAGATACGCAGTATTTT
few,-,TRBV4-1,TRBJ1-2,CASSQVGGAYGYTF,TGCGCCAGCAGCCAAGTAGGGGGGGCCTATGGCTACACCTTC
many,-,TRBV7-2,TRBJ2-5,CASSFGQQETQYF,TGTGCCAGCAGCTTTGGTCAGCAAGAGACCCAGTACTTC
few,-,TRBV4-1,TRBJ2-3,CASSQELGDTQYF,TGCGCCAGCAGCCAAGAACTCGGAGATACGCAGTATTTT
-,-,TRBV7-2,TRBJ2-5,CASSYGQPLETQYF,TGTGCCAGCAGCTATGGACAGCCACTGGAGACCCAGTACTTC